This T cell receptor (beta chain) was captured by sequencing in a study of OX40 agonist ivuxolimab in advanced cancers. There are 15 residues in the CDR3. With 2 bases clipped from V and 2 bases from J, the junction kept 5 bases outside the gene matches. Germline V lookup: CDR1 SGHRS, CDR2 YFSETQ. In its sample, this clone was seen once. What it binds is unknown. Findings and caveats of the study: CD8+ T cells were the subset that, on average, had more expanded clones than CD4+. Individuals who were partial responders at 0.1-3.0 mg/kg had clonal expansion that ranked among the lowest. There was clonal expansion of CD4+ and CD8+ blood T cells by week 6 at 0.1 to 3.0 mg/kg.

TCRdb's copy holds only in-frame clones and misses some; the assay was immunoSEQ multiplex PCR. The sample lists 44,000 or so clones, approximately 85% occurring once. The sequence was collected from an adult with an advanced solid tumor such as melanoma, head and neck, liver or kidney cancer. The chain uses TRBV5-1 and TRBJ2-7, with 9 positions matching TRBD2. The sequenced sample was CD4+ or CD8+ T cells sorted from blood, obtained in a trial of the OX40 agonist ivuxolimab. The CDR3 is CASSFGTSSAYEQYF. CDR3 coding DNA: TGCGCCAGCAGCTTTGGGACTAGCAGTGCCTACGAGCAGTACTTC.